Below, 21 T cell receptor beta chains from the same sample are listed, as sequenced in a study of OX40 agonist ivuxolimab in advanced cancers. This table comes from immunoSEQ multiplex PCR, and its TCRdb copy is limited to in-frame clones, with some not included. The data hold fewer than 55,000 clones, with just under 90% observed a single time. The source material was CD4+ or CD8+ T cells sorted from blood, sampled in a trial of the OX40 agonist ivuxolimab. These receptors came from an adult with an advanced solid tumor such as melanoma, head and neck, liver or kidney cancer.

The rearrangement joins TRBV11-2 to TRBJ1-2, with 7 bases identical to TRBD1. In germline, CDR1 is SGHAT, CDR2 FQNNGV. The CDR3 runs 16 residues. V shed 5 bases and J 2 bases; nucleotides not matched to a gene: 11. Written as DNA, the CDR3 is TGTGCCAGCAGCCCGATTTCAGGACAGGCGAACTATGGCTACACCTTC. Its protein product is CASSPISGQANYGYTF.

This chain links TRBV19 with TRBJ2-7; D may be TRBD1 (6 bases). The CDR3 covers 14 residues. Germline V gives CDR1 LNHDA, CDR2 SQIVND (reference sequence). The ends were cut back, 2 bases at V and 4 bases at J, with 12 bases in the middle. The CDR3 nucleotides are TGTGCCAGTAGTATACTACAGGGTGGGTACGAGCAGTACTTC. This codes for CASSILQGGYEQYF.

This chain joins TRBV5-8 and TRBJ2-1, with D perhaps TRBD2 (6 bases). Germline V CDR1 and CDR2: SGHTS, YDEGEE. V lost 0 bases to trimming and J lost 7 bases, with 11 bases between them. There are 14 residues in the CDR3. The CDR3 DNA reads TGTGCCAGCAGCTTGGCGGCGGGAATTAATGAGCAGTTCTTC. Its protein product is CASSLAAGINEQFF.

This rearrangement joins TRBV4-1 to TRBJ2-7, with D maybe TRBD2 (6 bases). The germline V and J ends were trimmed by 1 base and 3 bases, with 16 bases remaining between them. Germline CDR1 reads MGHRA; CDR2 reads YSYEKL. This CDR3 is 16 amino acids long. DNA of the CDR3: TGCGCCAGCAGCCAAGTACCTACTAGCTTGGGCTACGAGCAGTACTTC. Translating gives CASSQVPTSLGYEQYF.

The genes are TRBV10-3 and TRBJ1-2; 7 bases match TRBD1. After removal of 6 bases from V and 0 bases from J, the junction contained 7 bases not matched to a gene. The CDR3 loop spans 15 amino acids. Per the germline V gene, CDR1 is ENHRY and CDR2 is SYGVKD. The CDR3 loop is CAIRETGTANYGYTF. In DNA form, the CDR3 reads TGTGCCATCAGAGAAACCGGGACAGCTAACTATGGCTACACCTTC.

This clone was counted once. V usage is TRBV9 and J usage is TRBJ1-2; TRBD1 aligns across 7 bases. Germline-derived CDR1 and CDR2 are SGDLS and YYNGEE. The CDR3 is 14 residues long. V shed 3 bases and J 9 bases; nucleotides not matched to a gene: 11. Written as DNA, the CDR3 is TGTGCCAGCAGCGGCCTCGGACAGGAATGGAGCTACACCTTC. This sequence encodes CASSGLGQEWSYTF.

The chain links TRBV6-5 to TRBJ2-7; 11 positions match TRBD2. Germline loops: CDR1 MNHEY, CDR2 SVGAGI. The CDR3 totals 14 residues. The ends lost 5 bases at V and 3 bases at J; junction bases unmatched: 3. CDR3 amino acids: CASSLGLADYEQYF. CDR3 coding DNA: TGTGCCAGCAGTCTGGGACTAGCGGACTACGAGCAGTACTTC.

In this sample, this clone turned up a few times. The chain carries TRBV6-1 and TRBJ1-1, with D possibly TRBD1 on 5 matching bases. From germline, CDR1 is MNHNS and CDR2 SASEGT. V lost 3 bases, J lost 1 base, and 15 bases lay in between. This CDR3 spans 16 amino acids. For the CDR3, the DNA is TGTGCCAGCAGTGACGGTGGGCAGGGACGGAACACTGAAGCTTTCTTT. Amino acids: CASSDGGQGRNTEAFF.

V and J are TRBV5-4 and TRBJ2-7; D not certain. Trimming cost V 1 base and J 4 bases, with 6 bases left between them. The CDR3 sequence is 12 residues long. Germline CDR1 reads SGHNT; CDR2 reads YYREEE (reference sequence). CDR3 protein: CASSLTPYEQYF. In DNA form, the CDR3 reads TGTGCCAGCAGCTTGACACCATACGAGCAGTACTTC.

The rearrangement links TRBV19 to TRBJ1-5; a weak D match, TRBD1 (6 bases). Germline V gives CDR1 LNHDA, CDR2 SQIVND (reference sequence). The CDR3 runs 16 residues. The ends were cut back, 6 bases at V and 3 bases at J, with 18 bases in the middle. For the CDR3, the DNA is TGTGCCAGTAGCAAACAGGGTAACGGGATCAATCAGCCCCAGCATTTT. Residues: CASSKQGNGINQPQHF. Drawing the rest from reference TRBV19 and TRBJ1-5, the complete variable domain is DGGITQSPKYLFRKEGQNVTLSCEQNLNHDAMYWYRQDPGQGLRLIYYSQIVNDFQKGDIAEGYSVSREKKESFPLTVTSAQKNPTAFYLCASSKQGNGINQPQHFGDGTRLSIL.

The CDR3 bases are TGTGCCAGCAGCGTACCCCAGGGGGCGGATTATTATGAGCAGTTCTTC. It encodes CASSVPQGADYYEQFF. The chain couples TRBV9 to TRBJ2-1, with 8 bases that match TRBD1. Unmatched junction bases numbered 11, after V lost 1 base and J lost 8 bases. Germline CDR1 is SGDLS and CDR2 is YYNGEE. The CDR3 extends over 16 amino acids.

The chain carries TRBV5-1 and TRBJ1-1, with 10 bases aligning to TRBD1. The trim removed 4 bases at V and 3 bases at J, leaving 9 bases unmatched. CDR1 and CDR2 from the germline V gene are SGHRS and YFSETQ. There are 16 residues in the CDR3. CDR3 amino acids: CASSTGTGERDTEAFF. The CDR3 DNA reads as TGCGCCAGCAGCACCGGGACAGGGGAAAGAGACACTGAAGCTTTCTTT.

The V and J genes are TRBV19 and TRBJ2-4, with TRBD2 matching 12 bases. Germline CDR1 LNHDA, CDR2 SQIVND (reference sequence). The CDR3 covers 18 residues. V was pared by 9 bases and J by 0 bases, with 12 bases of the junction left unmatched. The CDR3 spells CASPELAGGHLAKNIQYF. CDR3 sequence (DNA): TGTGCCAGCCCGGAACTAGCGGGGGGACACTTAGCCAAAAACATTCAGTACTTC.

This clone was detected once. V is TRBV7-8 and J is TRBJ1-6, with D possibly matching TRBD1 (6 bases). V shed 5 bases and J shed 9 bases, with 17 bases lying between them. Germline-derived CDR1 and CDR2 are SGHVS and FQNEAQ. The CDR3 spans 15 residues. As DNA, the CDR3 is TGTGCCAGCAGCATACAGGGAGGGGCTGCTTCACCCCTCCACTTT. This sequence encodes CASSIQGGAASPLHF.

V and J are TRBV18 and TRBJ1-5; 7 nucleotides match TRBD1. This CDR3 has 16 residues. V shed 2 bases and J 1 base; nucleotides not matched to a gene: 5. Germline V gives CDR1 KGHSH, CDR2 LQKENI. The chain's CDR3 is CASSPGQEPSNQPQHF. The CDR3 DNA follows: TGTGCCAGCTCACCAGGACAGGAGCCCAGCAATCAGCCCCAGCATTTT.

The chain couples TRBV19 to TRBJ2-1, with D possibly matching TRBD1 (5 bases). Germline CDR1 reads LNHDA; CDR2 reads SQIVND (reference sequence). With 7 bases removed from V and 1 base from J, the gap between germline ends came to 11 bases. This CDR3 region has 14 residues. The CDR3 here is CASKGPGSYNEQFF. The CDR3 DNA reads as TGTGCCAGTAAGGGGCCAGGATCCTACAATGAGCAGTTCTTC.

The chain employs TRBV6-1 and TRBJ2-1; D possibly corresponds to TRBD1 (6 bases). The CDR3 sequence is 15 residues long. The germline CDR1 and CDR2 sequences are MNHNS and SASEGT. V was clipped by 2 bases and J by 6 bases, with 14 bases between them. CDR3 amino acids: CASSELTGLANEQFF. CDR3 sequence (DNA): TGTGCCAGCAGTGAATTAACAGGGTTAGCCAATGAGCAGTTCTTC.

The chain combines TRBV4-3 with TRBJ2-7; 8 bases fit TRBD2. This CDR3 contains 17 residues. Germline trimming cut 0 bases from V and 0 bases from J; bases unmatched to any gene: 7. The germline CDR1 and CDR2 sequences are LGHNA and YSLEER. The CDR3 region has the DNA TGCGCCAGCAGCCAAGAAAGAAGCGGGAGAACCTCCTACGAGCAGTACTTC. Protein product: CASSQERSGRTSYEQYF.

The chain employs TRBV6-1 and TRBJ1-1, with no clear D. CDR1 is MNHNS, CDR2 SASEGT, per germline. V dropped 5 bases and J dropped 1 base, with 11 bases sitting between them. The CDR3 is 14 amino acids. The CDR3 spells CASSPEGRNTEAFF. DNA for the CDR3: TGTGCCAGCAGTCCCGAAGGACGGAACACTGAAGCTTTCTTT.

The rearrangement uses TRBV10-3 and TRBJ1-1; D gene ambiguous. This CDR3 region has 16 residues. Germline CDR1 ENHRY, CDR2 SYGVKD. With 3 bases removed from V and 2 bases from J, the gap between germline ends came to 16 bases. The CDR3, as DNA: TGTGCCATCAGTGAACCATTAGAGGGCTTAAACACTGAAGCTTTCTTT. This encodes CAISEPLEGLNTEAFF.

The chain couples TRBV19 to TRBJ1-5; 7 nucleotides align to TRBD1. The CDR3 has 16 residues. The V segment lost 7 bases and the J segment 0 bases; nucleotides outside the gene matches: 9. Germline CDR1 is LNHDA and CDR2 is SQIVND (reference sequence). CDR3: CASNPGTDYSNQPQHF. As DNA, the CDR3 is TGTGCCAGTAACCCCGGGACAGATTATAGCAATCAGCCCCAGCATTTT.